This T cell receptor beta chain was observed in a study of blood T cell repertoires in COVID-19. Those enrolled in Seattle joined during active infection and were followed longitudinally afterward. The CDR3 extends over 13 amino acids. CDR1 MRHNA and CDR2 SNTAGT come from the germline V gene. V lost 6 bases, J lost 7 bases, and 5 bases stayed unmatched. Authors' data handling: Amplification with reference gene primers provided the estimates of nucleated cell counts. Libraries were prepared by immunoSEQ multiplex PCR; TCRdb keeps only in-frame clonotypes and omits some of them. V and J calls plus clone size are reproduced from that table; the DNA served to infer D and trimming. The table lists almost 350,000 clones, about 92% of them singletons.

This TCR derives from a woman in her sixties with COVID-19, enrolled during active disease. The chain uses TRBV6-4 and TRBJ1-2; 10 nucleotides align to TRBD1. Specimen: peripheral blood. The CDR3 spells CASRETGGSGYTF. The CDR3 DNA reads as TGTGCCAGCAGGGAGACAGGGGGCTCTGGCTACACCTTC.